These 10 T cell receptor beta chains share one sample of origin, sequenced in a study of blood T cell repertoires in COVID-19. Clones were sequenced by immunoSEQ multiplex PCR, and TCRdb holds only the in-frame ones, with some missing. There are 250,000 to 350,000 clones in the sample; around 90% occur only once, and over 6% lies in the top ten. The sequenced material came from PBMCs or T cells enriched from blood (not recorded which). The receptors derive from a woman between 40 and 50 years old who had recovered from COVID-19.

The chain is built from TRBV24-1 and TRBJ2-2; TRBD1 agrees at 10 bases. There are 17 residues in the CDR3. Per germline, CDR1 KGHDR and CDR2 SFDVKD. V shed 3 bases, J shed 5 bases, and the junction held 8 bases outside the gene matches. Written as DNA, the CDR3 is TGTGCCACCAGTGATCGCGGGACAGGGGTCCCGACCGGGGAGCTGTTTTTT. Its translation: CATSDRGTGVPTGELFF.

The rearrangement joins TRBV28 to TRBJ2-7, with TRBD2 matching 14 bases. The germline V gene encodes CDR1 MDHEN and CDR2 SYDVKM. The CDR3 sequence is 15 residues long. Trimming took 4 bases from V and 7 from J; bases not matched to a gene: 6. The CDR3 bases are TGTGCCAGCAGTTCGGGACTAGCGGGAGTCCGGGAGCAGTACTTC. This encodes CASSSGLAGVREQYF.

The genes are TRBV6-5 and TRBJ2-7; weak D call: TRBD2 (6 bases). The germline V gene has CDR1 MNHEY and CDR2 SVGAGI. The length of the CDR3 is 13 residues. The V end was cut by 7 bases, the J end by 4 bases, with 14 bases between. CDR3 in DNA: TGTGCCAGCAACCGGGACTCGACTTACGAGCAGTACTTC. Encoded protein: CASNRDSTYEQYF.

This chain connects TRBV9 to TRBJ1-5; D is unclear. Germline lookup yields CDR1 SGDLS and CDR2 YYNGEE. V shed 3 bases and J shed 11 bases, with 18 bases lying between them. The CDR3 is 14 amino acids. For the CDR3, the DNA is TGTGCCAGCAGCGCCGATGGCGACCGGGTAGCCCAGCATTTT. Its translation is CASSADGDRVAQHF.

This clone was recorded only once. This chain joins TRBV10-2 and TRBJ2-5; D possibly corresponds to TRBD1 (5 bases). The V gene's germline CDR1 is WSHSY and CDR2 SAAADI. This CDR3 region has 13 residues. Trimming took off 8 bases at V and 5 bases at J, with 15 bases between the two ends. The CDR3 region is CASAQTQGETQYF. CDR3 coding DNA: TGCGCCAGCGCTCAGACTCAGGGTGAGACCCAGTACTTC.

CDR3: CASSLGPGQGKNIQYF. The DNA of the CDR3 is TGTGCCAGCAGTTTGGGGCCGGGACAGGGGAAAAACATTCAGTACTTC. The chain joins TRBV28 to TRBJ2-4, with 10 bases matching TRBD1. Germline lookup yields CDR1 MDHEN and CDR2 SYDVKM. Trimming removed 3 bases from V and 4 bases from J; junction bases left unmatched: 6. The CDR3 extends over 16 amino acids.

The V and J genes are TRBV2 and TRBJ2-6; 12 nucleotides line up with TRBD2. There are 18 residues in the CDR3. Germline-derived CDR1 and CDR2 are SNHLY and FYNNEI. The ends lost 5 bases at V and 3 bases at J; junction bases unmatched: 8. The CDR3 spells CASSSAPGLAGGANVLTF. The CDR3 DNA sequence: TGTGCCAGCAGTTCAGCTCCGGGACTAGCGGGTGGGGCCAACGTCCTGACTTTC.

The CDR3 sequence is CASSVGASGNTDTQYF. CDR3 sequence (DNA): TGTGCCAGCAGCGTAGGGGCTAGCGGGAACACAGATACGCAGTATTTT. The chain combines TRBV9 with TRBJ2-3; 9 positions agree with TRBD2. The CDR3 covers 16 residues. With V trimmed by 0 bases and J by 2 bases, 4 bases remained unmatched. Germline CDR1 SGDLS, CDR2 YYNGEE. Full variable domain (rest looked up from reference TRBV9 and TRBJ2-3): DSGVTQTPKHLITATGQRVTLRCSPRSGDLSVYWYQQSLDQGLQFLIQYYNGEERAKGNILERFSAQQFPDLHSELNLSSLELGDSALYFCASSVGASGNTDTQYFGPGTRLTVL.

In this sample, this clone turned up a few times. J is TRBJ2-7 and V is TRBV20-1, with D unresolved. The CDR3 is 11 amino acids. With 2 bases removed from V and 1 base from J, the gap between germline ends came to 3 bases. CDR1 is DFQATT and CDR2 is SNEGSKA in the germline V gene (reference sequence). CDR3 loop: CSARHSYEQYF. The CDR3 nucleotides are TGCAGTGCTAGACATTCCTACGAGCAGTACTTC.

The rearrangement links TRBV10-3 to TRBJ1-2; a weak D match, TRBD1 (5 bases). Per the germline V gene, CDR1 is ENHRY and CDR2 is SYGVKD. V was clipped by 0 bases and J by 6 bases, with 11 bases between them. The CDR3 is made up of 14 amino acids. CDR3: CAISESGLTDGYTF. The CDR3 bases are TGTGCCATCAGTGAGTCGGGACTCACCGATGGCTACACCTTC.